This T cell receptor beta chain was retrieved from a study of blood T cell repertoires in COVID-19. Clones were sequenced by immunoSEQ multiplex PCR, and TCRdb holds only the in-frame ones, with some missing. The table shows 350,000 to 500,000 clones, with 70% to 90% occurring only once. Germline CDR1 reads SGHRS; CDR2 reads YFSETQ. The CDR3 extends over 14 amino acids. Trimming at V came to 3 bases and at J to 4 bases, leaving 3 bases not matched to a gene. The receptor was derived from a woman younger than 30 who had been exposed to COVID-19. Sequencing was performed on PBMCs or T cells enriched from blood (not recorded which). This rearrangement joins TRBV5-1 to TRBJ1-4; 7 nucleotides agree with TRBD1. In DNA, the CDR3 is TGCGCCAGCAGCTCCGGACAGGATAATGAAAAACTGTTTTTT. Translated: CASSSGQDNEKLFF.